The 5 T cell receptor beta chains given below trace back to one sample, sequenced in a study of shared clonotypes between healthy human individuals. Naive-designated CD8 cells lacked CD45RO, were positively enriched for CCR7, and omitted terminally differentiated effector memory CD45RA+ cells. Data came from immunoSEQ multiplex PCR; TCRdb stores just in-frame clones and leaves some out. The table has roughly 2 million clones, approximately 94% seen once. The material sequenced was naive CD8+ T cells sorted from blood. The receptors originated from a man younger than 35 in good health.

This rearrangement joins TRBV18 to TRBJ1-2, with 12 bases lining up with TRBD1. Germline loops: CDR1 KGHSH, CDR2 LQKENI. Trimming cost V 3 bases and J 6 bases; bases outside gene matches: 8. This CDR3 has 16 residues. CDR3 region: CASSPYGTGGRDGYTF. The CDR3 nucleotides read TGTGCCAGCTCACCGTATGGGACAGGGGGCCGAGATGGCTACACCTTC.

This clone was detected only once. The chain uses TRBV7-8 and TRBJ2-7; 12 bases are shared with TRBD2. Germline lookup yields CDR1 SGHVS and CDR2 FQNEAQ. The trim removed 5 bases at V and 7 bases at J, leaving 9 bases unmatched. The CDR3 is made up of 15 amino acids. The chain's CDR3 is CASSPWTSGDREQYF. The CDR3 coding sequence is TGTGCCAGCAGCCCCTGGACTAGCGGGGACAGGGAGCAGTACTTC.

V usage is TRBV4-1 and J usage is TRBJ1-3; no clear D. The V gene lost 1 base and the J gene lost 1 base, with 8 bases spanning the gap. Germline CDR1 reads MGHRA; CDR2 reads YSYEKL. The CDR3 has 15 amino acids. Here the CDR3 DNA reads TGCGCCAGCAGCCAAGTGGGTCCATCTGGAAACACCATATATTTT. Protein sequence: CASSQVGPSGNTIYF.

As concerns this clone: Other DNA sequences in this specimen translate into the identical CDR3. The genes are TRBV9 and TRBJ2-7; 7 nucleotides align to TRBD2. The CDR3 loop spans 14 amino acids. V shed 0 bases, J shed 5 bases, and the junction held 5 bases outside the gene matches. The germline gives CDR1 SGDLS, CDR2 YYNGEE. The CDR3 sequence: CASSVVGGSDEQYF. CDR3 DNA sequence: TGTGCCAGCAGCGTAGTAGGCGGGAGCGACGAGCAGTACTTC.

The chain employs TRBV6-5 and TRBJ2-2; no reliable D call. The CDR3 is 14 residues long. With 7 bases removed from V and 3 bases from J, the gap between germline ends came to 12 bases. Germline values: CDR1 MNHEY, CDR2 SVGAGI. CDR3 protein: CASTQRVYTGELFF. The CDR3 nucleotides are TGTGCCAGCACCCAACGGGTATACACCGGGGAGCTGTTTTTT.